The 21 T cell receptor beta chains presented below share a single source sample, sequenced in a study of breast tumors, draining lymph nodes, adjacent tissues. The lymph nodes were axillary draining lymph nodes from breast cancer patients. TCRdb redid the calling of the multiplex PCR reads with MiXCR, one entry per CDR3 protein. Here the sample spans about 110,000 distinct CDR3 sequences, less than 40% being singletons. Sequenced: axillary lymph node tissue. The receptors originated from a female donor with breast cancer. Some clones in this sample may be carry-over from other donors' samples.

This clonotype was seen ten or more times. J is TRBJ2-3 and V is TRBV20-1; the D call may be TRBD1 or TRBD2 (5 bases each). The CDR3 is 14 residues long. CDR1 is DFQATT and CDR2 is SNEGSKA in the germline V gene (reference sequence). V gave up 7 bases and J gave up 0 bases, with 14 bases separating them. The CDR3 DNA follows: TGCAGTGGATGGGACCGCAAGAGCACAGATACGCAGTATTTT. This translates into CSGWDRKSTDTQYF.

This clonotype was recorded at least ten times. The rearrangement joins TRBV3-1 to TRBJ1-2; 8 bases line up with TRBD1. V was pared by 0 bases and J by 5 bases, with 14 bases of the junction left unmatched. Germline CDR1 reads LGHDT; CDR2 reads YNNKEL (reference sequence). This CDR3 is built from 18 residues. The CDR3 bases are TGTGCCAGCAGCCAAGAGTCCTCCGGGACAGGAACAGGGTATGGCTACACCTTC. It codes for CASSQESSGTGTGYGYTF. Full variable domain (rest looked up from reference TRBV3-1 and TRBJ1-2): DTAVSQTPKYLVTQMGNDKSIKCEQNLGHDTMYWYKQDSKKFLKIMFSYNNKELIINETVPNRFSPKSPDKAHLNLHINSLELGDSAVYFCASSQESSGTGTGYGYTFGSGTRLTVV.

The chain has TRBV5-1 and TRBJ2-7; no firm D call. CDR3 length equals 14 residues. Trimming pared 0 bases from V and 2 bases from J, leaving 9 bases between. The germline V gene has CDR1 SGHRS and CDR2 YFSETQ. The CDR3, as DNA: TGCGCCAGCAGCTTGGAGGTTAGCACCTACGAGCAGTACTTC. Amino acid sequence: CASSLEVSTYEQYF. The whole variable domain, filled in from reference TRBV5-1 and TRBJ2-7, reads KAGVTQTPRYLIKTRGQQVTLSCSPISGHRSVSWYQQTPGQGLQFLFEYFSETQRNKGNFPGRFSGRQFSNSRSEMNVSTLELGDSALYLCASSLEVSTYEQYFGPGTRLTVT.

This clonotype showed up many times. The V call is TRBV6-1, the J call TRBJ2-1; 14 bases map to TRBD2. V gave up 6 bases and J gave up 5 bases; unmatched junction bases: 9. CDR1 is MNHNS, CDR2 SASEGT, per germline. This CDR3 has 17 amino acids. CDR3 nucleotides: TGTGCCAGCAGCAGAATATGGGGACTAGCGGGGGACAATGAGCAGTTCTTC. This codes for CASSRIWGLAGDNEQFF.

This clonotype was picked up many times. V usage is TRBV11-2 and J usage is TRBJ2-7, with D unclear. V lost 2 bases and J lost 2, with 4 bases in between. This CDR3 is built from 12 residues. Per germline, CDR1 SGHAT and CDR2 FQNNGV. As DNA, the CDR3 is TGTGCCAGCAGCTTAAGGGCCTACGAGCAGTACTTC. Translating it yields CASSLRAYEQYF.

This clonotype appeared many times. The chain joins TRBV30 to TRBJ2-2; 7 bases match TRBD2. The CDR3 covers 14 residues. The germline CDR1 and CDR2 sequences are GTSNPN and SVGIG (reference sequence). After removal of 4 bases from V and 6 bases from J, the junction contained 8 bases not matched to a gene. The CDR3: CAWKDGAGPGELFF. The DNA of the CDR3 is TGTGCCTGGAAAGACGGAGCGGGGCCCGGGGAGCTGTTTTTT. The variable domain in full, with the rest retrieved from reference TRBV30 and TRBJ2-2, is SQTIHQWPATLVQPVGSPLSLECTVEGTSNPNLYWYRQAAGRGLQLLFYSVGIGQISSEVPQNLSASRPQDRQFILSSKKLLLSDSGFYLCAWKDGAGPGELFFGEGSRLTVL.

This clonotype was seen many times. A much more abundant neighbour one base away suggests this may be a read error. The chain has TRBV20-1 and TRBJ2-5, with unresolved D. V lost 0 bases and J 7 bases, leaving 15 bases between the germline ends. Germline V gives CDR1 DFQATT, CDR2 SNEGSKA (reference sequence). The CDR3 sequence is 14 residues long. The CDR3 is CSAREGHELATQYF. In nucleotides, the CDR3 is TGCAGTGCTAGAGAAGGTCACGAGCTGGCGACCCAGTACTTC.

Regarding this clonotype: Possible read error: a much larger clone is one base away. This chain joins TRBV6-5 and TRBJ1-2, with a possible D match to TRBD1 (5 bases). Deletions cut 6 bases from V and 8 bases from J, with 22 bases between. Per germline, CDR1 MNHEY and CDR2 SVGAGI. The CDR3 sequence is 15 residues long. The CDR3 protein is CASRHDRATWGGYTF. Written as DNA, the CDR3 is TGTGCCAGCAGACACGACAGAGCAACCTGGGGAGGCTACACCTTC.

This clonotype was detected many times. A much larger clone differs by one base, so this may be a read error. The chain recombines TRBV6-6 with TRBJ1-4, with D perhaps TRBD1 (5 bases). The CDR3 covers 15 residues. The V gene's germline CDR1 is MNHNY and CDR2 SVGAGI (reference sequence). Deletions cut 6 bases from V and 7 bases from J, with 18 bases between. CDR3 region: CASSPSGGGSEKLFF. The CDR3 region has the DNA TGTGCCAGCAGCCCTAGCGGGGGTGGGAGTGAAAAACTGTTTTTT.

This clonotype has ten or more counts. V is TRBV6-5 and J is TRBJ2-1, with D perhaps TRBD2 (7 bases). Germline CDR1 is MNHEY and CDR2 is SVGAGI. The CDR3 totals 15 residues. The ends were cut back, 2 bases at V and 7 bases at J, with 15 bases in the middle. The CDR3 loop reads CASSYGGGRRNEQFF. CDR3 in DNA: TGTGCCAGCAGTTACGGGGGGGGCCGGAGAAATGAGCAGTTCTTC.

The chain couples TRBV25-1 to TRBJ2-1, with 9 bases that match TRBD2. V was pared by 1 base and J by 6 bases, with 4 bases of the junction left unmatched. CDR3 length: 15 amino acids. Germline-derived CDR1 and CDR2 are MGHDK and SYGVNS. This CDR3 reads CASSESLAGSNEQFF. CDR3 DNA: TGTGCCAGCAGTGAATCGCTAGCGGGGAGCAATGAGCAGTTCTTC.

This clonotype was recorded at least ten times. The chain couples TRBV9 to TRBJ1-4, with 11 positions matching TRBD1. This CDR3 is built from 15 residues. V was pared by 4 bases and J by 6 bases, with 5 bases of the junction left unmatched. CDR1 is SGDLS, CDR2 YYNGEE, per germline. The CDR3 DNA follows: TGTGCCAGCAGCTTCGGGACAGGGGGGTATGAAAAACTGTTTTTT. This gives the protein CASSFGTGGYEKLFF.

This clonotype has ten or more counts. At one end the junction does not follow the germline gene, possibly because of a read error. This chain uses TRBV20-1 with TRBJ2-5; no clear D gene. The CDR3 loop spans 11 amino acids. Germline V gene data show CDR1 as DFQATT and CDR2 as SNEGSKA (reference sequence). The CDR3 spells CSARSVETQSF. In nucleotides, the CDR3 is TGCAGTGCTAGGTCGGTAGAGACCCAGTCCTTC.

The genes are TRBV7-9 and TRBJ1-1, with 10 bases lining up with TRBD1. CDR1 is SEHNR, CDR2 FQNEAQ, per germline (reference sequence). This CDR3 is built from 15 residues. V was clipped by 6 bases and J by 3 bases; unmatched bases: 7. CDR3 residues: CASSFSGQGDTEAFF. The CDR3 DNA reads TGTGCCAGCAGTTTTTCCGGACAGGGGGACACTGAAGCTTTCTTT.

This clonotype was counted at least ten times. Being one base from a much bigger clone, this may be a read error. No conserved phenylalanine or tryptophan is present at the end of the CDR3, so a read error is the likely explanation. This chain uses TRBV20-1 with TRBJ1-2; D ambiguous. CDR3 size: 10 residues. CDR1 is DFQATT and CDR2 is SNEGSKA in the germline V gene (reference sequence). Trimming removed 6 bases at V and 3 bases at J, with 5 bases between. The CDR3 region has the DNA TGCAGTGCCCTATACTATGGCTACACCTCC. Translated: CSALYYGYTS.

The J gene is TRBJ1-1, the V gene TRBV7-8; no firm D call. V was trimmed by 5 bases and J by 8 bases, leaving 18 bases between them. This CDR3 has 14 amino acids. Germline values: CDR1 SGHVS, CDR2 FQNEAQ. The chain's CDR3 is CASSGREGQVEAFF. DNA for the CDR3: TGTGCCAGCAGCGGACGGGAAGGGCAGGTCGAAGCTTTCTTT.

This chain links TRBV19 with TRBJ1-5, with TRBD1 identical over 7 bases. CDR3 length: 15 residues. Per the germline V gene, CDR1 is LNHDA and CDR2 is SQIVND (reference sequence). V dropped 6 bases and J dropped 1; count of bases not matched to a gene: 6. Here the CDR3 DNA reads TGTGCCAGTAGCGCCGGGACAGCCAGCAATCAGCCCCAGCATTTT. It encodes CASSAGTASNQPQHF.

A few counts support this clonotype. The rearrangement joins TRBV18 to TRBJ1-1; 8 bases map to TRBD1. From germline, CDR1 is KGHSH and CDR2 LQKENI. V was clipped by 3 bases and J by 5 bases; unmatched bases: 11. The CDR3 has 16 residues. The CDR3 loop is CASSPQAGQGWTEAFF. DNA for the CDR3: TGTGCCAGCTCACCTCAAGCCGGACAGGGTTGGACTGAAGCTTTCTTT. Full variable domain (outside the CDR3, taken from reference TRBV18 and TRBJ1-1): NAGVMQNPRHLVRRRGQEARLRCSPMKGHSHVYWYRQLPEEGLKFMVYLQKENIIDESGMPKERFSAEFPKEGPSILRIQQVVRGDSAAYFCASSPQAGQGWTEAFFGQGTRLTVV.

This clonotype was counted at least ten times. V gene TRBV7-2 combines with J gene TRBJ2-3; D uncertain. V lost 1 base and J 1 base, leaving 3 bases between the germline ends. The germline gives CDR1 SGHTA, CDR2 FQGNSA. The CDR3 is made up of 13 amino acids. For the CDR3, the DNA is TGTGCCAGCAGCTTAGGGGGCACAGATACGCAGTATTTT. It specifies CASSLGGTDTQYF.

This clonotype was seen many times. J is TRBJ2-3 and V is TRBV7-6, with D possibly called TRBD1 or TRBD2 (5 bases each). The germline V gene has CDR1 SGHVS and CDR2 FNYEAQ. Trimming removed 7 bases from V and 3 bases from J, with 17 bases in between. CDR3 length equals 15 residues. CDR3 DNA sequence: TGTGCCAGCATCTCCCAAGGGTGGGGGACAGATACGCAGTATTTT. It translates to CASISQGWGTDTQYF. Filled out from reference TRBV7-6 and TRBJ2-3, the complete variable domain reads GAGVSQSPRYKVTKRGQDVALRCDPISGHVSLYWYRQALGQGPEFLTYFNYEAQQDKSGLPNDRFSAERPEGSISTLTIQRTEQRDSAMYRCASISQGWGTDTQYFGPGTRLTVL.

This clonotype was observed at least ten times. The chain's CDR3 is CASSELDRGGEQYF. The CDR3 DNA reads as TGTGCCAGCAGTGAGCTGGACAGGGGCGGGGAGCAGTACTTC. The J gene is TRBJ2-7, the V gene TRBV2; 9 bases are shared with TRBD1. Germline V gene data show CDR1 as SNHLY and CDR2 as FYNNEI. V lost 3 bases and J lost 7; bases outside the gene matches: 7. This CDR3 spans 14 amino acids.